This paragraph covers one TCR beta chain sequence. The data belong to a study of blood T cell repertoires in COVID-19. Study context: Some COVID-19 samples were acute and others convalescent; all came from the United States, Italy and Spain. In each case, the material was cDNA or gDNA derived from T cells, B-cell-depleted T cells, or PBMCs.

As originally analysed: Reference gene primers were amplified, and this amplification served to estimate nucleated cell counts. Method: immunoSEQ multiplex PCR; TCRdb's copy keeps in-frame clones and lacks some. That table furnishes V, J and clone size, whereas the DNA furnished D and trimming. Here the sample spans some 70,000 clones, 83% being singletons. Germline assignment: CDR1 MNHEY and CDR2 SVGEGT. The CDR3 has 13 amino acids. V dropped 5 bases and J dropped 7 bases, with 12 bases sitting between them. The sequence derives from a man between 50 and 59 years old with active COVID-19. The rearrangement joins TRBV6-2 or TRBV6-3 to TRBJ2-1; D might be TRBD2 (6 bases). The specimen was peripheral blood. In DNA, the CDR3 is TGTGCCAGCAGTGCCCTAGCGAGGAATGAGCAGTTCTTC. Protein product: CASSALARNEQFF.